The present TCR beta chain was sequenced within a study of blood T cell repertoires in COVID-19. At the level of the study: Acute and convalescent COVID-19 samples came from the United States, Italy and Spain. Sources were T cells, B-cell-depleted T cells, or PBMCs; the material itself was cDNA or gDNA.

V was pared by 3 bases and J by 2 bases, with 14 bases between. CDR3 length: 16 residues. Germline loops: CDR1 SGHDN, CDR2 FVKESK. Original processing notes: Reference gene primer amplification gave estimated nucleated cell counts. TCRdb's table, derived via immunoSEQ multiplex PCR, lists solely in-frame clones and lacks some. V, J and clone size are taken as reported in that table, and D and trimming were inferred from the DNA itself. The sample lists about 200,000 clones, about 93% seen once, with around 0.85% in the top ten. The Seattle site enrolled patients during active infection and followed them longitudinally.

The sequence was obtained from a man aged 55-75 years with COVID-19, enrolled during active disease. Sequencing was performed on peripheral blood. This chain uses TRBV14 with TRBJ1-5; TRBD1 is a possible D gene (6 bases). The CDR3 here is CASSQATGSGNQPQHF. CDR3 DNA: TGTGCCAGCAGCCAGGCTACAGGGTCTGGCAATCAGCCCCAGCATTTT.